The present TCR beta chain was sequenced within a study of cytomegalovirus exposure and HLA in healthy donors. The study's findings and limits: As a later analysis revealed, most CMV-associated TCR beta chains appeared HLA-restricted. Later analysis placed DRB1 highest and HLA-C lowest in TCR association rates, which differed by HLA locus. CMV antigen specificity of a few CMV-associated chains was confirmed in vitro.

Vbeta (60) and Jbeta (13) primers were used in the PCR. In the authors' workflow: In a later analysis, some 10 million of around 75 million unique beta chains occurred in at least two donors. Some clones are missing from TCRdb's copy, which holds only in-frame ones; the method was immunoSEQ multiplex PCR. The D gene and trimming were derived from the DNA, and the V and J assignments and clone size from that table. The sample holds roughly 190,000 clones, under 85% seen once. Comments on this clone: The antigen is undetermined.

After removal of 4 bases from V and 1 base from J, the junction contained 3 bases not matched to a gene. The CDR3 sequence is 16 residues long. CDR1 and CDR2 (germline): MGHRA, YSYEKL. Input material: PBMCs. This clonotype originated in a woman between 18 and 30 years old in good health and CMV-seronegative. V and J are TRBV4-1 and TRBJ2-5; 13 bases agree with TRBD2. The CDR3 protein is CASSPTSGGPQETQYF. The CDR3 nucleotides are TGCGCCAGCAGCCCGACTAGCGGGGGGCCCCAAGAGACCCAGTACTTC.